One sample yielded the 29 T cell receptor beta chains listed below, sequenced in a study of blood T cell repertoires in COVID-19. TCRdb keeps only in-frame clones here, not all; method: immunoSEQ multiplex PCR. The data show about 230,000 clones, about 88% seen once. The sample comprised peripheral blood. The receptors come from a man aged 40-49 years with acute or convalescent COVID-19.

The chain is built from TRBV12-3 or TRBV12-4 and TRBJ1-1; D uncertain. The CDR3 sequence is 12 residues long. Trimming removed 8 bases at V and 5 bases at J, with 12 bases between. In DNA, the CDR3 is TGTGCCAGCGGGGAAAGGGAGACTGAAGCTTTCTTT. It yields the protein CASGERETEAFF.

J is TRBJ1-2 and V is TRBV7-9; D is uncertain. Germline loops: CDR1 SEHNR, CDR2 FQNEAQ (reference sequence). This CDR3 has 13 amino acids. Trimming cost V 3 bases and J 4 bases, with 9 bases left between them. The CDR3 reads CASSFQAGYGYTF. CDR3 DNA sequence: TGTGCCAGCAGCTTCCAGGCAGGCTATGGCTACACCTTC. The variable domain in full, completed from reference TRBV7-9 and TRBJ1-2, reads DTGVSQNPRHKITKRGQNVTFRCDPISEHNRLYWYRQTLGQGPEFLTYFQNEAQLEKSRLLSDRFSAERPKGSFSTLEIQRTEQGDSAMYLCASSFQAGYGYTFGSGTRLTVV.

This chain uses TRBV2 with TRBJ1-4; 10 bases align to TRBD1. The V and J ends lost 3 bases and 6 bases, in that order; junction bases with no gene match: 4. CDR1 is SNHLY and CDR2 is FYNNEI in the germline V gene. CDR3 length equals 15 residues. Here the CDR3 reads CASSDGDRGYEKLFF. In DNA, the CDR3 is TGTGCCAGCAGTGATGGGGACAGGGGATATGAAAAACTGTTTTTT.

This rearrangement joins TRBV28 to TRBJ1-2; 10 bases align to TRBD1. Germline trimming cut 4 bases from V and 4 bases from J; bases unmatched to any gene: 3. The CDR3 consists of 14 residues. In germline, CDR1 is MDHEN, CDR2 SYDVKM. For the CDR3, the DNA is TGTGCCAGCAGTTCGGGACAGGGGATCTATGGCTACACCTTC. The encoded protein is CASSSGQGIYGYTF.

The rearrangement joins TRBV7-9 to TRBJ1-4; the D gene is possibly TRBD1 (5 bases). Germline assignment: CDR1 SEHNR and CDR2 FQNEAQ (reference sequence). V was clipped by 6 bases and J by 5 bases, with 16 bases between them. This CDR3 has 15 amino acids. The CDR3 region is CASRGGRLQNEKLFF. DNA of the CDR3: TGTGCCAGCAGGGGGGGTAGACTCCAAAATGAAAAACTGTTTTTT.

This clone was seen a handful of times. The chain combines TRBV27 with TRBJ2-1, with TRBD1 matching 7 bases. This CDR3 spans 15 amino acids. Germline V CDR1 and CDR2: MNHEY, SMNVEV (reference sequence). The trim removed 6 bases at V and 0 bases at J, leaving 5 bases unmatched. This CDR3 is CASRLGQSSYNEQFF. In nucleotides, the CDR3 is TGTGCCAGCAGGTTGGGACAGAGCTCCTACAATGAGCAGTTCTTC.

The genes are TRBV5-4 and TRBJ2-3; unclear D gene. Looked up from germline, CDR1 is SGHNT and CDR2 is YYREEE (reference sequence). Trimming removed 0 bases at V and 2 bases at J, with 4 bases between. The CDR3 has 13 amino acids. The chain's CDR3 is CASSLDFTDTQYF. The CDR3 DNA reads TGTGCCAGCAGCTTGGACTTCACAGATACGCAGTATTTT.

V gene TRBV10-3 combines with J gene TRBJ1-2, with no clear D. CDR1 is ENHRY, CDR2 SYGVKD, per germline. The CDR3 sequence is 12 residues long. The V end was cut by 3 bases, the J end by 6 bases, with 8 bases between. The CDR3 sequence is CAISDPRDGYTF. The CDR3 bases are TGTGCCATCAGTGATCCGCGGGATGGCTACACCTTC.

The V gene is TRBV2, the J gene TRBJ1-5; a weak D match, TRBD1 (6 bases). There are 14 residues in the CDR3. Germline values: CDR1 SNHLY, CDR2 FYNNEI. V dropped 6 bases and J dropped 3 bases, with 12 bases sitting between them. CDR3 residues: CASSGTGSNQPQHF. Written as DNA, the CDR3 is TGTGCCAGCAGCGGAACAGGGTCCAATCAGCCCCAGCATTTT.

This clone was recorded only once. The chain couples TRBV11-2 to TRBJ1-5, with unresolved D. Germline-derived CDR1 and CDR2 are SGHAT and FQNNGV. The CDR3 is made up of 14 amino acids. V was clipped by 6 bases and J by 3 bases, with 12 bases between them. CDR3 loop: CASSSDGLNQPQHF. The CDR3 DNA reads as TGTGCCAGCAGTTCTGACGGACTCAATCAGCCCCAGCATTTT.

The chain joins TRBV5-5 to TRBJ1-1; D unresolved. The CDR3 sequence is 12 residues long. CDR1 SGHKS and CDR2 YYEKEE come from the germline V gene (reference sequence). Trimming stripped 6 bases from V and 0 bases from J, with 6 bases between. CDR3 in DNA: TGTGCCAGCATTAATATGAACACTGAAGCTTTCTTT. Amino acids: CASINMNTEAFF.

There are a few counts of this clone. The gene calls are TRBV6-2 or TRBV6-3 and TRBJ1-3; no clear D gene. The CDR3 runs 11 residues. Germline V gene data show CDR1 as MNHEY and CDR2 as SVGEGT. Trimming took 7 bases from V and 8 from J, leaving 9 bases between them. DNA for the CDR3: TGTGCCAGCACCCCCGGGGACACCATATATTTT. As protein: CASTPGDTIYF.

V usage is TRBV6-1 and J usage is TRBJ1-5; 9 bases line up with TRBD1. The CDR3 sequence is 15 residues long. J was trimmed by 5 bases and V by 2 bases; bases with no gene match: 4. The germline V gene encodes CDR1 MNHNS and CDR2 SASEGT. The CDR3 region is CASSELTGGYQPQHF. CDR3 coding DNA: TGTGCCAGCAGTGAATTGACAGGGGGTTATCAGCCCCAGCATTTT.

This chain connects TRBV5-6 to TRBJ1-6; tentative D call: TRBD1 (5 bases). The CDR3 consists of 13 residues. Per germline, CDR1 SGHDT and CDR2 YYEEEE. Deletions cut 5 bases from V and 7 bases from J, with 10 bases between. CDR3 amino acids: CASRRQQNSPLHF. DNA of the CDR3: TGTGCCAGCAGAAGACAGCAGAATTCACCCCTCCACTTT.

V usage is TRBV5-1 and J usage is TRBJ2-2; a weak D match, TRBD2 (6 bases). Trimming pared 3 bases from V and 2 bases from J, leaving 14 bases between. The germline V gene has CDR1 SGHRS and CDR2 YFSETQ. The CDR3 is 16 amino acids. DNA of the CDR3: TGCGCCAGCAGCTCCCCCGCGGGACCAAACACCGGGGAGCTGTTTTTT. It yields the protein CASSSPAGPNTGELFF.

In DNA form, the CDR3 reads TGTGCCAGCAGTGAGAGACAGGGAGCTGGGGCCAACGTCCTGACTTTC. Protein: CASSERQGAGANVLTF. This chain joins TRBV6-1 and TRBJ2-6, with 7 positions matching TRBD1. Per the germline V gene, CDR1 is MNHNS and CDR2 is SASEGT. The CDR3 is 16 residues long. With 3 bases clipped from V and 2 bases from J, the junction kept 4 bases outside the gene matches.

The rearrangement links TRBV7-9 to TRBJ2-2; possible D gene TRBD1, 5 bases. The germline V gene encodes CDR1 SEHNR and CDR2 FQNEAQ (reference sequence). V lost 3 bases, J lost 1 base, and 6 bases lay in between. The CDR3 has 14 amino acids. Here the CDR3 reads CASSFRGNTGELFF. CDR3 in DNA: TGTGCCAGCAGCTTTAGGGGGAACACCGGGGAGCTGTTTTTT.

This CDR3 reads CASSEGQGRLVNTEAFF. As DNA, the CDR3 is TGTGCCAGCAGTGAAGGGCAGGGGCGGTTGGTGAACACTGAAGCTTTCTTT. V and J are TRBV6-1 and TRBJ1-1; possibly TRBD1 for D (6 bases). The germline V gene has CDR1 MNHNS and CDR2 SASEGT. Trimming cost V 1 base and J 0 bases, with 15 bases left between them. The CDR3 has 17 amino acids.

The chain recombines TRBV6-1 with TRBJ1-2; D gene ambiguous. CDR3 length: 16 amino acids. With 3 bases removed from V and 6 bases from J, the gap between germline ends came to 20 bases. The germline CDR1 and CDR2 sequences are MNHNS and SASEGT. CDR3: CASSEGREQYGNGYTF. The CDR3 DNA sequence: TGTGCCAGCAGTGAGGGCCGGGAGCAGTACGGGAATGGCTACACCTTC.

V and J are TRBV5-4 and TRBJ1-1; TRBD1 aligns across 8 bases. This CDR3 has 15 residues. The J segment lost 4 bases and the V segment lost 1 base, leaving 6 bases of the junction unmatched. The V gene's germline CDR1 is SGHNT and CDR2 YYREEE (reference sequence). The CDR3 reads CASSLRSTGGTEAFF. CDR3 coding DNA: TGTGCCAGCAGCTTGCGGTCTACAGGGGGCACTGAAGCTTTCTTT. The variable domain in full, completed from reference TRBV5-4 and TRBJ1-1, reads ETGVTQSPTHLIKTRGQQVTLRCSSQSGHNTVSWYQQALGQGPQFIFQYYREEENGRGNFPPRFSGLQFPNYSSELNVNALELDDSALYLCASSLRSTGGTEAFFGQGTRLTVV.

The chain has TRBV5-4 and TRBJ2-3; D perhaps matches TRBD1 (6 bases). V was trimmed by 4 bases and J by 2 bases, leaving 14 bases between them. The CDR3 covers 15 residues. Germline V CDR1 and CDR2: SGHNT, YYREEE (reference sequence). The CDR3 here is CASSQQGLYTDTQYF. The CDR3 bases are TGTGCCAGCAGCCAACAGGGATTGTACACAGATACGCAGTATTTT. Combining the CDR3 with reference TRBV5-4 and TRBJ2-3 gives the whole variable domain ETGVTQSPTHLIKTRGQQVTLRCSSQSGHNTVSWYQQALGQGPQFIFQYYREEENGRGNFPPRFSGLQFPNYSSELNVNALELDDSALYLCASSQQGLYTDTQYFGPGTRLTVL.

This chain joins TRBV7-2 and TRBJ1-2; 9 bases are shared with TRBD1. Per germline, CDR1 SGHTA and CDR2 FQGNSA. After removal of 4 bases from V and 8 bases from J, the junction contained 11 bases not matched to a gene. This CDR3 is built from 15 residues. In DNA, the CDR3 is TGTGCCAGCAGCTCCTCCCGGGACAGGGCTGAAGGCTACACCTTC. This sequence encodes CASSSSRDRAEGYTF.

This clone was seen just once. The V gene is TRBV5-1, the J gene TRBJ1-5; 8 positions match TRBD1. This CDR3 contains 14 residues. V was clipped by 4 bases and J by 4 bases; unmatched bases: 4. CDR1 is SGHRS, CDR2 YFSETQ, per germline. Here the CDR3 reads CASSPTGGNQPQHF. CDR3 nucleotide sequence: TGCGCCAGCAGCCCCACAGGGGGGAATCAGCCCCAGCATTTT.

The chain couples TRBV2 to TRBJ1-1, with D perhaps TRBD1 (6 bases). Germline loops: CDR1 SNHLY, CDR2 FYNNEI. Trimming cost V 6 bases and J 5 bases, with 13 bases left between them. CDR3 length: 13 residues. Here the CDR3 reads CASSLPGVTEAFF. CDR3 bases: TGTGCCAGCAGCCTTCCAGGGGTGACTGAAGCTTTCTTT.

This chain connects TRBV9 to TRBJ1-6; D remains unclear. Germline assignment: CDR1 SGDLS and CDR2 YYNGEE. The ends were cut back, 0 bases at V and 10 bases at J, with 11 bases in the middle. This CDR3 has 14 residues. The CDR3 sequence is CASSVASGISPLHF. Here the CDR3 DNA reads TGTGCCAGCAGCGTAGCTTCGGGGATCTCACCCCTCCACTTT.

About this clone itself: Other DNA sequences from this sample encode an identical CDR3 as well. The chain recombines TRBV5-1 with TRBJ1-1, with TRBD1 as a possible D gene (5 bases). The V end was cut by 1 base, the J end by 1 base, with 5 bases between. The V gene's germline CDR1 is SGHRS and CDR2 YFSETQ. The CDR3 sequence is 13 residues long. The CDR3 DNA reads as TGCGCCAGCAGCTTGCAGGGGAACACTGAAGCTTTCTTT. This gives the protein CASSLQGNTEAFF. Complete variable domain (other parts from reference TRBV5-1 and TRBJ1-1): KAGVTQTPRYLIKTRGQQVTLSCSPISGHRSVSWYQQTPGQGLQFLFEYFSETQRNKGNFPGRFSGRQFSNSRSEMNVSTLELGDSALYLCASSLQGNTEAFFGQGTRLTVV.

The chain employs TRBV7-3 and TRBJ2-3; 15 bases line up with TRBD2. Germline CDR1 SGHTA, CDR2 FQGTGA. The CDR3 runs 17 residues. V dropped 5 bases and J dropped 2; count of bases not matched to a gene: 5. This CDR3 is CASSLGLAGGPTDTQYF. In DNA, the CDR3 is TGTGCCAGCAGCCTCGGACTAGCGGGGGGGCCCACAGATACGCAGTATTTT.

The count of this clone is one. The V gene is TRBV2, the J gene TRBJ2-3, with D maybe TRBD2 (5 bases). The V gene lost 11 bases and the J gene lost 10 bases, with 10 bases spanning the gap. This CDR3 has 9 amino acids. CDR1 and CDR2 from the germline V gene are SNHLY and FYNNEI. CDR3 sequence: CAPEGAQYF. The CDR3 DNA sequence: TGTGCCCCCGAGGGCGCGCAGTATTTT.

CDR3 sequence: CASSPTRGVVSEKLFF. CDR3 DNA: TGTGCCAGCAGTCCAACCAGGGGAGTAGTAAGTGAAAAACTGTTTTTT. The rearrangement uses TRBV11-2 and TRBJ1-4; a weak D match, TRBD1 (6 bases). The germline gives CDR1 SGHAT, CDR2 FQNNGV. Trimming removed 6 bases from V and 7 bases from J, with 21 bases in between. The CDR3 has 16 residues.